This T cell receptor (beta chain) was identified in a study of human T cells and chemical hapten exposure. This clonotype was detected many times. TCRdb reprocessed the 5' RACE reads via MiXCR and lists one record per CDR3 protein. The table lists 120,000 to 150,000 distinct CDR3 sequences, approximately 4% of them singletons, with over 1.1% in the top ten. Extraction of total RNA was performed on unfractionated whole blood. The source of this sequence is a female donor in good health.

The CDR3 is CASSTPPTSGGAGTDTQYF. The CDR3, as DNA: TGTGCCAGTAGCACGCCGCCGACTAGCGGGGGGGCCGGCACAGATACGCAGTATTTT. The chain uses TRBV19 and TRBJ2-3; 14 positions match TRBD2. Germline V gene sequence: CDR1 LNHDA, CDR2 SQIVND (reference sequence). V was pared by 6 bases and J by 1 base, with 12 bases of the junction left unmatched. This CDR3 is 19 amino acids long.